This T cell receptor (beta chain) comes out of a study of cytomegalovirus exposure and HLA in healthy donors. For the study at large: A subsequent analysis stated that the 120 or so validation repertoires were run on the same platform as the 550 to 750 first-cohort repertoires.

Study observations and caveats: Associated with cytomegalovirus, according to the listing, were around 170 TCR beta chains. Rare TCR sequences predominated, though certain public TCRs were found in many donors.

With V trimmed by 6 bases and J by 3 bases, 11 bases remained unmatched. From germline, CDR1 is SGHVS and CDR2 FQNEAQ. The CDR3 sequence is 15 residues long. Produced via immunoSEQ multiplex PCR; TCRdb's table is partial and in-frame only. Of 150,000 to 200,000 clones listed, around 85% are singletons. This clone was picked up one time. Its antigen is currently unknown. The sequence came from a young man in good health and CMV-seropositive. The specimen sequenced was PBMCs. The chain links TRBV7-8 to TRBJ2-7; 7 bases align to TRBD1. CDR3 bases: TGTGCCAGCAGGGCCTATCGGGACAGTCACTACGAGCAGTACTTC. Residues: CASRAYRDSHYEQYF.